This T cell receptor beta chain was sequenced in a study of shared T cell receptors in the human thymus. Sequenced by immunoSEQ multiplex PCR; TCRdb stores in-frame clones only, minus some. The repertoire has 550,000 to 800,000 clones, 80% to 90% of them found once; the top ten carry around 0.01%. Trimming stripped 0 bases from V and 0 bases from J, with 15 bases between. CDR3 length equals 18 residues. CDR1 and CDR2 (germline): KGHSH, LQKENI. The same data also went into a second study, on human thymus T cells. That study adds: Healthy Finnish infants undergoing corrective surgery for congenital heart defects were the donors. Obtained as resections during corrective heart surgery, the thymus tissue was then studied. Thymic and blood repertoires appeared to show biased V and J gene usage. Unrelated individuals reportedly shared highly overlapping thymic TCR repertoires.

The source is a girl under two years old with a congenital heart defect. The material sequenced was thymocytes. The V and J genes are TRBV18 and TRBJ1-5, with unresolved D. The CDR3 nucleotides read TGTGCCAGCTCACCACCGGAGGATGACTACAATAGCAATCAGCCCCAGCATTTT. As protein: CASSPPEDDYNSNQPQHF.